The present T cell receptor beta chain was sequenced within a study of radiotherapy plus CTLA-4 blockade in lung cancer. Study observations and caveats: Interferon-beta and early blood T cell clone dynamics reportedly predicted response best. Among blood TCR repertoires after radiotherapy plus ipilimumab, tumor-derived clones expanded.

Clones were sequenced by immunoSEQ multiplex PCR, and TCRdb holds only the in-frame ones, with some missing. This table has 80,000 to 95,000 clones, approximately 78% appearing once. The CDR3 has 12 amino acids. V dropped 4 bases and J dropped 0 bases, with 4 bases sitting between them. The germline gives CDR1 SGHTS, CDR2 YDEGEE. About this clone itself: What it binds is unknown.

The TCR comes from a human donor with non-small cell lung cancer that progressed on radiotherapy plus ipilimumab. Sample: peripheral blood, taken from a patient treated with radiotherapy plus ipilimumab. V gene TRBV5-8 combines with J gene TRBJ2-5, with D unresolved. The CDR3 sequence: CASSPNQETQYF. The CDR3 region has the DNA TGTGCCAGCAGCCCTAACCAAGAGACCCAGTACTTC. The variable domain in full, with the rest retrieved from reference TRBV5-8 and TRBJ2-5, is EAGVTQSPTHLIKTRGQQATLRCSPISGHTSVYWYQQALGLGLQFLLWYDEGEERNRGNFPPRFSGRQFPNYSSELNVNALELEDSALYLCASSPNQETQYFGPGTRLLVL.